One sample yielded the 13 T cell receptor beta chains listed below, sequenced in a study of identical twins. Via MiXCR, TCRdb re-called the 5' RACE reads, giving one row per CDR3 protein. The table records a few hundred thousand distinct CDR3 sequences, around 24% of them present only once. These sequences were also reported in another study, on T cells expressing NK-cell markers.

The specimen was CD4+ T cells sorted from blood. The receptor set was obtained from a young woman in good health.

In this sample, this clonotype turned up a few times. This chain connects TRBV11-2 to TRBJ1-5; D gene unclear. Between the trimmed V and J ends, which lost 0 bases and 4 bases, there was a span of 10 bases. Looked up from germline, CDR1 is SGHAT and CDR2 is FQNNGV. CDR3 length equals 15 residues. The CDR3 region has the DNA TGTGCCAGCAGCTTAGATTTTACGGTTAATCAGCCCCAGCATTTT. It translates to CASSLDFTVNQPQHF.

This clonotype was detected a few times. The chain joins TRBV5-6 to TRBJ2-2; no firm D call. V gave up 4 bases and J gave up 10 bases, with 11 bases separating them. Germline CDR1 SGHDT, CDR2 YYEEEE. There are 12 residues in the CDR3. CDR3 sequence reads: CASSMALAELFF. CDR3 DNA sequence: TGTGCCAGCAGCATGGCACTTGCGGAGCTGTTTTTT.

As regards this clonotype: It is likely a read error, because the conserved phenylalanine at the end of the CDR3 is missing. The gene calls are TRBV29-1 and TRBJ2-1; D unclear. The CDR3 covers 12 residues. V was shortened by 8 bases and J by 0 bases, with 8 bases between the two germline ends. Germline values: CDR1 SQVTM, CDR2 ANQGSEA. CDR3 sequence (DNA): TGCAGCCTTATTAGCTCCTACAATGAGCAGTTCCTC. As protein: CSLISSYNEQFL.

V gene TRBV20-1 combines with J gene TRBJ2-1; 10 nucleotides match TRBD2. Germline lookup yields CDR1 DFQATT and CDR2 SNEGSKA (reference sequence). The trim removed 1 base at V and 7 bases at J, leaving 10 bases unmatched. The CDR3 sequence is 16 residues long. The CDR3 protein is CSARGTSGPLNNEQFF. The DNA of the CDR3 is TGCAGTGCTAGAGGGACTAGCGGACCGTTAAATAATGAGCAGTTCTTC.

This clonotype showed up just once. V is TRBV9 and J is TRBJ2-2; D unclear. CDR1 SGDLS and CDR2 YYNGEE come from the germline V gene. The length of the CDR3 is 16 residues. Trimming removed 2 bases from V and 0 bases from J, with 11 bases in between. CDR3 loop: CASSVRGKANTGELFF. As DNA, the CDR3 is TGTGCCAGCAGCGTGCGAGGCAAAGCGAACACCGGGGAGCTGTTTTTT.

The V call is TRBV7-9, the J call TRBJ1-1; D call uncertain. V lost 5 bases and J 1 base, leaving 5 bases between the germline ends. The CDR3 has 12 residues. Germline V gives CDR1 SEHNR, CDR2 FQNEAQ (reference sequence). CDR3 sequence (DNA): TGTGCCAGCAGCCATGAGAACACTGAAGCTTTCTTT. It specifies CASSHENTEAFF.

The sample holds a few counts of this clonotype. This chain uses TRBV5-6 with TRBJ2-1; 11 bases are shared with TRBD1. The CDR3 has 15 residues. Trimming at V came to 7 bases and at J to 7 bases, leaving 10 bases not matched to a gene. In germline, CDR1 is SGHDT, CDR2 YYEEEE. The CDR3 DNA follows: TGTGCCAGCGGCCGGGACAGGGGGGTCGTAAATGAGCAGTTCTTC. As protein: CASGRDRGVVNEQFF.

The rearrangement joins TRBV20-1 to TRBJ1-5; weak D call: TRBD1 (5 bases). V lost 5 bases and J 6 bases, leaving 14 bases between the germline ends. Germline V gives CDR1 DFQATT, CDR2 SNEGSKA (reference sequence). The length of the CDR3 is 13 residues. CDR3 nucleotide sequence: TGCAGTGCTGGGGTCCTGGGGGGTCAGCCCCAGCATTTT. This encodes CSAGVLGGQPQHF.

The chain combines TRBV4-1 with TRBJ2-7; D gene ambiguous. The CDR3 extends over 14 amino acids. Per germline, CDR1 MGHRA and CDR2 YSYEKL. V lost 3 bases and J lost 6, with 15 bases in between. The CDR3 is CASSHTTRQGEQYF. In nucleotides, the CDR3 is TGCGCCAGCAGCCATACTACCCGGCAAGGCGAGCAGTACTTC.

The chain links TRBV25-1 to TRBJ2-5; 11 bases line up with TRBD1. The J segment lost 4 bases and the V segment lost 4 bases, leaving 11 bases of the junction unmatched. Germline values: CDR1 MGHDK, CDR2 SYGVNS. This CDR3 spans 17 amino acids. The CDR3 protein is CASSVWRGTGGSETQYF. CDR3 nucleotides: TGTGCCAGCAGTGTTTGGCGGGGGACAGGGGGTTCAGAGACCCAGTACTTC.

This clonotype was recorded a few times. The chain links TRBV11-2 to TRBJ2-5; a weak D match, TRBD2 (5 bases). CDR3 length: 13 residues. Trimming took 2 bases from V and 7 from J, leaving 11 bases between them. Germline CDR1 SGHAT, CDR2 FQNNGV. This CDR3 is CASSLPGLSTQYF. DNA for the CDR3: TGTGCCAGCAGCTTACCAGGACTCTCGACCCAGTACTTC.

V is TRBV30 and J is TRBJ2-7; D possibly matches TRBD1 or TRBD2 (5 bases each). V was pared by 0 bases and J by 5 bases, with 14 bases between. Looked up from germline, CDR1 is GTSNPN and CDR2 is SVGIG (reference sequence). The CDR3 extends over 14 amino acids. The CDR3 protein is CAWSVRGSGHEQYF. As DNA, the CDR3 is TGTGCCTGGAGTGTACGTGGGTCGGGGCACGAGCAGTACTTC.

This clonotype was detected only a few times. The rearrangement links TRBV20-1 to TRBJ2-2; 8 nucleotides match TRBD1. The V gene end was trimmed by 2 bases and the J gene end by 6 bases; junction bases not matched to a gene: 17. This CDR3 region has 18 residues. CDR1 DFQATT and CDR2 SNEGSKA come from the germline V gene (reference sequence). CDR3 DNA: TGCAGTGCTAGATCCCGTTCGGGACGGACAGGGTCCGCCGGGGAGCTGTTTTTT. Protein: CSARSRSGRTGSAGELFF.